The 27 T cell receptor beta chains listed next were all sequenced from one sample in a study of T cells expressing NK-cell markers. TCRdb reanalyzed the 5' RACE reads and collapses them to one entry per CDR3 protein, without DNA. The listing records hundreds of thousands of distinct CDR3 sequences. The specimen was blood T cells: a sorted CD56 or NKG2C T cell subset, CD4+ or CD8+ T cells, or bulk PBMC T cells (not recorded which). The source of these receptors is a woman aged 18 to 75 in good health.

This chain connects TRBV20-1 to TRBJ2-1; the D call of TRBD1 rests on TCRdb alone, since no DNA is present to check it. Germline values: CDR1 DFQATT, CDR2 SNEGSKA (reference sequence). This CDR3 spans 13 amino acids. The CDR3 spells CSARGTFYNEQFF.

This CDR3 reads CASSIRGDEQYF. The chain employs TRBV19 and TRBJ2-7; TCRdb picks TRBD1, but there is no DNA to check that call. Germline V gene sequence: CDR1 LNHDA, CDR2 SQIVND (reference sequence). The CDR3 is 12 residues long.

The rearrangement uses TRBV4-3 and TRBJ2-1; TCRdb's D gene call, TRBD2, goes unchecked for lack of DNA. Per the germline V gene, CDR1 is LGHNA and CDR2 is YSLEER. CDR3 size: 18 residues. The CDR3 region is CASSQERPSGNSYNEQFF.

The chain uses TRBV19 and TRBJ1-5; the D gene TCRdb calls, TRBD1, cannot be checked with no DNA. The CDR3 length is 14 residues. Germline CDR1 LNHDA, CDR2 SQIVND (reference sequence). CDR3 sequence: CASSSRQGAQPQHF.

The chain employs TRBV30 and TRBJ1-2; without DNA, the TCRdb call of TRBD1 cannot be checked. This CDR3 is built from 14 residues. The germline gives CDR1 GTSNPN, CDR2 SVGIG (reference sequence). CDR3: CAWTRTVNSYGYTF.

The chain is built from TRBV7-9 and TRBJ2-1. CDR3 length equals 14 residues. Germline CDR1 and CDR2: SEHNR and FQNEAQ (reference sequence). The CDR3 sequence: CASSLSASGYEQFF.

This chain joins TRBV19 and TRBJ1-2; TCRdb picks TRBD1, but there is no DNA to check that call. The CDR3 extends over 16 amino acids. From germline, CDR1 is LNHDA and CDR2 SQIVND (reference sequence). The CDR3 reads CASSNLGTGTNYGYTF.

CDR3 sequence reads: CASSLTSSNTEAFF. J is TRBJ1-1 and V is TRBV7-3. Germline V gene sequence: CDR1 SGHTA, CDR2 FQGTGA. The CDR3 has 14 residues.

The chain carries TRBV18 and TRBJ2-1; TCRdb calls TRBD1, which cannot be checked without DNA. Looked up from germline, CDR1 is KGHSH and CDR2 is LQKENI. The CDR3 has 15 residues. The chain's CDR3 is CASSEGGNSYNEQFF.

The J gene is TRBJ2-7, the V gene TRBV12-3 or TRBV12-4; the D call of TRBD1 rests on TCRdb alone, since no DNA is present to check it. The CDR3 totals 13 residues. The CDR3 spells CASNQLDSNEQYF.

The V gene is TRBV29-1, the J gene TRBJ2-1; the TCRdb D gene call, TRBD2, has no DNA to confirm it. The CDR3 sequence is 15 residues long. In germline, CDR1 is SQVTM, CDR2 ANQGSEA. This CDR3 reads CSGRKGLAGSNEQFF.

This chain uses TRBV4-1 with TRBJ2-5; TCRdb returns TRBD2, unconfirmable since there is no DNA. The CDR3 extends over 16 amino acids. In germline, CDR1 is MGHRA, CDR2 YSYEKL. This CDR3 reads CASSQGLAGAQETQYF.

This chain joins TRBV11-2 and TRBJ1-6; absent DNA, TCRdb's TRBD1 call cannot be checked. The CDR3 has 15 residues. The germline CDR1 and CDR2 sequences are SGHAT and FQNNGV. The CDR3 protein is CASSLSTGEYSPLHF.

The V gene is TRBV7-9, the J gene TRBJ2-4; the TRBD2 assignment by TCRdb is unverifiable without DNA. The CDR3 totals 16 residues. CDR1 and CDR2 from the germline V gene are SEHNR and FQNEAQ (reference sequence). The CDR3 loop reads CASSPELVINLGIQYF.

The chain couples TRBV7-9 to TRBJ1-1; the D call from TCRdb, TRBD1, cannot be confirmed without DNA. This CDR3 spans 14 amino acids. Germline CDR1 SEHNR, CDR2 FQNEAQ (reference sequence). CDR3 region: CASSQTEPNTEAFF.

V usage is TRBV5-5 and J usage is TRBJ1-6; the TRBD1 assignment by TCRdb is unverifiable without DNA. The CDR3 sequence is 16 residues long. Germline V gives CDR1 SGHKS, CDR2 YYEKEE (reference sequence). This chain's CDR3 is CASRTRGVVNNSPLHF.

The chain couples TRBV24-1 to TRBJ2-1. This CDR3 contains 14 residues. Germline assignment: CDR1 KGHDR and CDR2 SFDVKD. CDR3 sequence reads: CATEGAKSYNEQFF.

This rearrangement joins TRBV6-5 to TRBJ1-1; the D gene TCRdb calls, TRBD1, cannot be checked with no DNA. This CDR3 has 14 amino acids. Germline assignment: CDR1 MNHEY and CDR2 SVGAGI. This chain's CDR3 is CASSSQGVGTEAFF.

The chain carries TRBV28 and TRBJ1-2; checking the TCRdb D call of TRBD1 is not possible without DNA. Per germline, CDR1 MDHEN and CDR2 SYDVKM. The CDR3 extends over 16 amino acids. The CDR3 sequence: CASSRNPGALGYGYTF.

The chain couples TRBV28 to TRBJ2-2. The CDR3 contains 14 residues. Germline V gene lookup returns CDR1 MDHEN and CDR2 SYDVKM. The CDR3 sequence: CASRKSENTGELFF.

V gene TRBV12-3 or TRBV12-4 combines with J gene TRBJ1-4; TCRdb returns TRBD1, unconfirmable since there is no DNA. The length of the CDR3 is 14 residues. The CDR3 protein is CASSPGGSREKLFF.

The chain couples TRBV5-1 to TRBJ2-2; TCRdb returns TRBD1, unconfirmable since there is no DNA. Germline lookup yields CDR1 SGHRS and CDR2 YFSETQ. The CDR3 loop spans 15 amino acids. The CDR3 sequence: CASSLTLGGTGELFF.

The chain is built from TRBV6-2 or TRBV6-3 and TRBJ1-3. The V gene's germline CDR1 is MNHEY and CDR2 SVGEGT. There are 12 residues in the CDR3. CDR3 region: CATRDPGNTIYF.

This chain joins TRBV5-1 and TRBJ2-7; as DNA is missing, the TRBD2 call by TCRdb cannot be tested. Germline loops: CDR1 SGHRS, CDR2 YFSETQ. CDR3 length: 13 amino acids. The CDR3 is CASSLGRAAEQYF.

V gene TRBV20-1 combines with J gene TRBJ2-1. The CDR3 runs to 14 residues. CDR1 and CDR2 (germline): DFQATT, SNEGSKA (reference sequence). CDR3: CSARDSAAYNEQFF.

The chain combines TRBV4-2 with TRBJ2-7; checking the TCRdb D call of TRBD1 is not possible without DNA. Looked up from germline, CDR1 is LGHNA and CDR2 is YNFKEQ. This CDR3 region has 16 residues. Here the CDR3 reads CASSQELGTGNYEQYF.

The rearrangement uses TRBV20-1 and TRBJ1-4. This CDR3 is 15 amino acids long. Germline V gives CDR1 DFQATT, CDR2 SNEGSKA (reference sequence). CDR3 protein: CSARLGSATNEKLFF.